These 16 T cell receptor beta chains originate from one sample sequenced in a study of T cell responses to AZD1222 COVID-19 vaccine (dated by TCRdb to about 2021). The library was produced with the immunoSEQ multiplex PCR assay. TCRdb mirrors the immuneACCESS table, restricted to in-frame sequences. Some clones are absent from its copies; in checked studies, under half trace to an unresolved V gene, and the reason for the others is unknown. This sample gives roughly 100,000 clones in total; roughly 92% of them show up just once. The ten largest clones take up approximately 9% of the sample. The sample's time point label, decoded: about 28 days (+/-7) after the second vaccine dose. Sequenced here: peripheral blood, sampled 28 days after the second AZD1222 dose. The receptors were gathered from an adult who received the AZD1222 COVID-19 vaccine.

V usage is TRBV9 and J usage is TRBJ1-1; perhaps TRBD1 as D (5 bases). The CDR3 sequence is 15 residues long. CDR1 and CDR2 (germline): SGDLS, YYNGEE. Between the trimmed V and J ends, which lost 3 bases and 0 bases, there was a span of 12 bases. The CDR3 sequence: CASSGPGTLNTEAFF. Here the CDR3 DNA reads TGTGCCAGCAGCGGACCGGGGACGTTGAACACTGAAGCTTTCTTT.

This sequence joins TRBV3-1 (or the pseudogene TRBV3-2) and TRBJ1-5, with TRBD1 matching 7 bases. Germline V lookup: CDR1 LGHDT, CDR2 YNNKEL (reference sequence). V dropped 6 bases and J dropped 2; count of bases not matched to a gene: 4. The CDR3 loop spans 14 amino acids. CDR3: CASSSTGGNQPQHF. The CDR3 DNA reads as TGTGCCAGCAGTTCTACAGGGGGCAATCAGCCCCAGCATTTT.

The CDR3 spells CAISDFTPGLAGLYEQYF. The DNA for the CDR3 is TGTGCCATCAGTGATTTTACACCGGGACTAGCGGGACTCTACGAGCAGTACTTC. This chain joins TRBV10-3 and TRBJ2-7, with TRBD2 matching 13 bases. Trimming at V came to 3 bases and at J to 3 bases, leaving 11 bases not matched to a gene. Germline CDR1 is ENHRY and CDR2 is SYGVKD. CDR3 length: 18 residues.

The V and J genes are TRBV18 and TRBJ1-1; 10 positions agree with TRBD1. The trim removed 3 bases at V and 5 bases at J, leaving 3 bases unmatched. CDR1 KGHSH and CDR2 LQKENI come from the germline V gene. There are 14 residues in the CDR3. Written as DNA, the CDR3 is TGTGCCAGCTCACCGGACAGGGGGGGTACTGAAGCTTTCTTT. This sequence encodes CASSPDRGGTEAFF.

V usage is TRBV19 and J usage is TRBJ1-6, with a possible D match to TRBD1 (5 bases). Per the germline V gene, CDR1 is LNHDA and CDR2 is SQIVND (reference sequence). This CDR3 contains 15 residues. V lost 7 bases, J lost 8 bases, and 18 bases lay in between. The chain's CDR3 is CASKTRDYSDSPLHF. As DNA, the CDR3 is TGTGCCAGTAAAACCCGGGACTATTCTGATTCACCCCTCCACTTT.

The CDR3 bases are TGTGCCACCTTTACCGGGACCTGGGATGAAGATGAGCAGTTCTTC. Translation: CATFTGTWDEDEQFF. The chain has TRBV3-1 (or the pseudogene TRBV3-2) and TRBJ2-1; perhaps D is TRBD1 or TRBD2 (5 bases each). Germline V gene sequence: CDR1 LGHDT, CDR2 YNNKEL (reference sequence). V was pared by 10 bases and J by 8 bases, with 24 bases between. The CDR3 is made up of 15 amino acids.

The chain couples TRBV6-5 to TRBJ1-2; D uncertain. The CDR3 sequence is 13 residues long. Germline V gene data show CDR1 as MNHEY and CDR2 as SVGAGI. Trimming shortened V by 2 bases and J by 4 bases, and 8 bases separated the two germline ends. The CDR3 loop reads CASSYGAGYGYTF. In DNA form, the CDR3 reads TGTGCCAGCAGTTACGGCGCCGGCTATGGCTACACCTTC.

As regards this clone: Other DNA sequences from this sample encode an identical CDR3 as well. The chain recombines TRBV5-1 with TRBJ1-4, with D possibly being TRBD1 (5 bases). Germline CDR1 and CDR2: SGHRS and YFSETQ. The CDR3 has 13 amino acids. Trimming stripped 0 bases from V and 7 bases from J, with 7 bases between. The CDR3, as DNA: TGCGCCAGCAGCTTGGTGGGGGGTGAAAAACTGTTTTTT. Translated, it gives CASSLVGGEKLFF. Filled out from reference TRBV5-1 and TRBJ1-4, the complete variable domain reads KAGVTQTPRYLIKTRGQQVTLSCSPISGHRSVSWYQQTPGQGLQFLFEYFSETQRNKGNFPGRFSGRQFSNSRSEMNVSTLELGDSALYLCASSLVGGEKLFFGSGTQLSVL.

The chain combines TRBV20-1 with TRBJ2-3, with D hard to call. This CDR3 comprises 12 residues. In germline, CDR1 is DFQATT, CDR2 SNEGSKA (reference sequence). V was trimmed by 3 bases and J by 2 bases, leaving 6 bases between them. For the CDR3, the DNA is TGCAGTGCTAGTCTCCTCACAGATACGCAGTATTTT. It is translated as CSASLLTDTQYF.

The chain links TRBV5-1 to TRBJ2-3, with D unclear. The V gene's germline CDR1 is SGHRS and CDR2 YFSETQ. This CDR3 is built from 14 residues. Trimming took off 1 base at V and 3 bases at J, with 9 bases between the two ends. The CDR3 nucleotides read TGCGCCAGCAGCTTGATGGTGGGAACAGATACGCAGTATTTT. Translated: CASSLMVGTDTQYF.

The chain has TRBV18 and TRBJ1-1, with D uncertain. Trimming took 0 bases from V and 2 from J, leaving 10 bases between them. The germline V gene encodes CDR1 KGHSH and CDR2 LQKENI. The CDR3 spans 15 residues. The CDR3 DNA reads TGTGCCAGCTCACCACCGCGGGCGGCAAACACTGAAGCTTTCTTT. Translating it yields CASSPPRAANTEAFF.

In this sample, this clone turned up once. This rearrangement joins TRBV7-9 to TRBJ2-1; D is possibly TRBD1 (6 bases). The germline CDR1 and CDR2 sequences are SEHNR and FQNEAQ (reference sequence). Trimming took 2 bases from V and 6 from J, leaving 11 bases between them. This CDR3 region has 14 residues. The CDR3 protein is CASSLRDITNEQFF. The CDR3 DNA reads TGTGCCAGCAGCTTACGGGACATTACCAATGAGCAGTTCTTC.

As DNA, the CDR3 is TGTGCCAGCAGTCCGCCCGGGACTGGCTCCTACGAGCAGTACTTC. Translation: CASSPPGTGSYEQYF. The rearrangement uses TRBV28 and TRBJ2-7; possibly TRBD2 for D (6 bases). The CDR3 extends over 15 amino acids. V gave up 5 bases and J gave up 0 bases, with 14 bases separating them. Looked up from germline, CDR1 is MDHEN and CDR2 is SYDVKM.

The chain has TRBV28 and TRBJ2-3, with D perhaps matching TRBD2 (7 bases). Germline assignment: CDR1 MDHEN and CDR2 SYDVKM. Trimming cost V 3 bases and J 6 bases, with 13 bases left between them. This CDR3 has 14 amino acids. In nucleotides, the CDR3 is TGTGCCAGCAGTTTTATAGGGGGAGGGGATACGCAGTATTTT. This codes for CASSFIGGGDTQYF.

J is TRBJ1-5 and V is TRBV18; unclear D gene. In germline, CDR1 is KGHSH, CDR2 LQKENI. This CDR3 contains 13 residues. V dropped 2 bases and J dropped 4 bases, with 6 bases sitting between them. In DNA form, the CDR3 reads TGTGCCAGCTCACCAACTACTAATCAGCCCCAGCATTTT. Translation: CASSPTTNQPQHF.

This CDR3 is CASSLLGVDEKLFF. The CDR3 bases are TGTGCCAGCAGTTTATTGGGGGTGGATGAAAAACTGTTTTTT. The genes are TRBV28 and TRBJ1-4; weak D call: TRBD1 (5 bases). V shed 1 base and J shed 6 bases, with 9 bases lying between them. Germline V gene lookup returns CDR1 MDHEN and CDR2 SYDVKM. The CDR3 spans 14 residues.